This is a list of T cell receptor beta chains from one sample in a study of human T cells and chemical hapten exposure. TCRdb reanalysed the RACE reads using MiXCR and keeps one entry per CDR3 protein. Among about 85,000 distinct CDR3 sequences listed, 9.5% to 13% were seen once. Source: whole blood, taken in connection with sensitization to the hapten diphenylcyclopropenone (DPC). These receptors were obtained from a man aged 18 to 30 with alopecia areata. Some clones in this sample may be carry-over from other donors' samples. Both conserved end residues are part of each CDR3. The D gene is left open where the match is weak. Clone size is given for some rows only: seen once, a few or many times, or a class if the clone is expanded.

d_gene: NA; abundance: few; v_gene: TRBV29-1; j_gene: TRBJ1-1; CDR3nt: TGCAGCGCCCTCGGACAGAAGAACACTGAAGCTTTCTTT; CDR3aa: CSALGQKNTEAFF
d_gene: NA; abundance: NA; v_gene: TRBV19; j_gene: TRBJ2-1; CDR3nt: TGTGCCAGTAGTGGTAGACGGGTCAATGAGCAGTTCTTC; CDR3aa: CASSGRRVNEQFF
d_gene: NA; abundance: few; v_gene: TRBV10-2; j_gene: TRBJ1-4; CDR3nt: TGCGCCAGCAGTGAGGCCGGGGGACTGTTTTTT; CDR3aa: CASSEAGGLFF
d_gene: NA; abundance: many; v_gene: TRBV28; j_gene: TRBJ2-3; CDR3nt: TGTGCCAGCAGTTTACCGAGAGATACGCAGTATTTT; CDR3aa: CASSLPRDTQYF
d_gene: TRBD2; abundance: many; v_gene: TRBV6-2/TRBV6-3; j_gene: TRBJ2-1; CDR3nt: TGTGCCAGCAGAACGGGCGGGGGGGCTTCCGATGAGCAGTTCTTC; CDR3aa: CASRTGGGASDEQFF
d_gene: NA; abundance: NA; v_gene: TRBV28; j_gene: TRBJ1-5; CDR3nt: TGTGCCAGCAGTTCCCTGGTCAATCAGCCCCAGCATTTT; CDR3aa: CASSSLVNQPQHF
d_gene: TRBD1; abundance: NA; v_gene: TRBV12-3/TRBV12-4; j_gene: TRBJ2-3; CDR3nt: TGTGCCAGCAGTCGACAGGGGATGAGCACAGATACGCAGTATTTT; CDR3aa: CASSRQGMSTDTQYF
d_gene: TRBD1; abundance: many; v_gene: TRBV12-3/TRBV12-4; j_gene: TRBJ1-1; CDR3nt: TGTGCCAGCAGCACCCAGGGGGGGCGGACAGCGACTGAAGCTTTCTTT; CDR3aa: CASSTQGGRTATEAFF
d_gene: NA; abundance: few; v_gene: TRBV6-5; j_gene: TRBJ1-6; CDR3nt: TGTGCCAGCAGTTACCTCAGGGAAAATTCACCCCTCCACTTT; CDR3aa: CASSYLRENSPLHF
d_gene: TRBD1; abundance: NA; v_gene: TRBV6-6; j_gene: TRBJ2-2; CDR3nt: TGTGCCAGCGAGGGACAGATCACCGGGGAGCTGTTTTTT; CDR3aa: CASEGQITGELFF
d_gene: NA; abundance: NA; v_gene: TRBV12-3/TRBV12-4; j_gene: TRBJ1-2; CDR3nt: TGTGCCAGCAGTTTACTAGGGGATGGCTACACCTTC; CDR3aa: CASSLLGDGYTF
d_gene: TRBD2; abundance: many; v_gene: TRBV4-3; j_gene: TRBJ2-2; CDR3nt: TGCGCCAGCAGCGTCGGACTAGCGGGGGCGAACACCGGGGAGCTGTTTTTT; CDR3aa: CASSVGLAGANTGELFF
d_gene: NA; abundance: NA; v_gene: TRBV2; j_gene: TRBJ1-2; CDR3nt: TGTGCCAGCAGTGAACTCCTAGACTATGGCTACACCTTC; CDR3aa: CASSELLDYGYTF
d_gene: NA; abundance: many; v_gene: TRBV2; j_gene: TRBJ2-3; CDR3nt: TGTGCCAGCAGTGAAGGGGGGTGGCAGGGTTACGTTCTTGACACAGATACGCAGTATTTT; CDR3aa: CASSEGGWQGYVLDTDTQYF
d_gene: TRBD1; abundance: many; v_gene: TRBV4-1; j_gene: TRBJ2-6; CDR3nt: TGCGCCAGCAGCCAAGTCCCGGGACAGGGCTCAGGGGACTCTGGGGCCAACGTCCTGACTTTC; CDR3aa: CASSQVPGQGSGDSGANVLTF
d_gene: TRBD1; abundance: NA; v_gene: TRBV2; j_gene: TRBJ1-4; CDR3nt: TGTGCCAGCAATCTACAGGGGGCAGGGGAAAAACTGTTTTTT; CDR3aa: CASNLQGAGEKLFF
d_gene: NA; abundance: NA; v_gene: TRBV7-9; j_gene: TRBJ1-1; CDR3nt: TGTGCCAGCACCCCGGTCACTGAAGCTTTCTTT; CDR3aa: CASTPVTEAFF
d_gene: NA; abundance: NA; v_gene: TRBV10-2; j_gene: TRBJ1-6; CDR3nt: TGCGCCAGCAGAGACACCTATAATTCACCCCTCCACTTT; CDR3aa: CASRDTYNSPLHF
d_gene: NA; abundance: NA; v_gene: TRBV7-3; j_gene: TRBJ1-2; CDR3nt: TGTGCCAGCAGCTCCATGGGGGGCTCTTATGGCTACACCTTC; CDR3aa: CASSSMGGSYGYTF
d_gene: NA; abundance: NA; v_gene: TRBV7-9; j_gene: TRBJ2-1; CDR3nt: TGTGCCAGCAGCTTACTACAGGGTCTCGACAATGAGCAGTTCTTC; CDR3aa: CASSLLQGLDNEQFF
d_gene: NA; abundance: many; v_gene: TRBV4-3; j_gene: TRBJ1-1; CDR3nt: TGCGCCAGCAGCCAAGACAGGGAGGACACTGAAGCTTTCTTT; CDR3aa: CASSQDREDTEAFF
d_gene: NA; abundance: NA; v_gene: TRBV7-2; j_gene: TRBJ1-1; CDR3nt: TGTGCCAGCAGCTTCACGAACACTGAAGCTTTCTTT; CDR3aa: CASSFTNTEAFF
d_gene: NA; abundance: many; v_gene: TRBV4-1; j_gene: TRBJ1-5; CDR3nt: TGCGCCAGCAGCCGGGAAGGGTTCAATCAGCCCCAGCATTTT; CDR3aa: CASSREGFNQPQHF
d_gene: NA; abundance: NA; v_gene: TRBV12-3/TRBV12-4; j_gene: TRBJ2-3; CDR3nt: TGTGCCAGCACCTATAGTAAGGGGTTCGTGGATACGCAGTATTTT; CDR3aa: CASTYSKGFVDTQYF
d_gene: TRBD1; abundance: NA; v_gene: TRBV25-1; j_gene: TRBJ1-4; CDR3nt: TGTGCCAGCAGTGACGCCGGGACAGGGAATGAAAAACTGTTTTTT; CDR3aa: CASSDAGTGNEKLFF
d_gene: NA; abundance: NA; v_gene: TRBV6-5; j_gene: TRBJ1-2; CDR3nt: TGTGCCAGCAGTTACTCGTCGGGACACGGATATGGCTACACCTTC; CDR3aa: CASSYSSGHGYGYTF
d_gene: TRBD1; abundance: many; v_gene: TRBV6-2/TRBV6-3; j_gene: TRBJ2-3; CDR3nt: TGTGCCAGCAGCGGGGGACAGGGATACGATACGCAGTATTTT; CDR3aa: CASSGGQGYDTQYF
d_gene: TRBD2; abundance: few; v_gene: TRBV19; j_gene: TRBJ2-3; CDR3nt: TGTGCCAGTACCGATGGGGTAGCGGGGCGTACGCAGTATTTT; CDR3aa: CASTDGVAGRTQYF
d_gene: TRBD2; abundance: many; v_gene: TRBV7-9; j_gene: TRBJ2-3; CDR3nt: TGTGCCAGCAGCTTACCTAGCGGGGGCCCTGCACATGATACGCAGTATTTT; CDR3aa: CASSLPSGGPAHDTQYF
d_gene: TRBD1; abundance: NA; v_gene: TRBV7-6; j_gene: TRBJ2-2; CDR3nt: TGTGCCAGCAGCACTCCGACAGGGTCGGTCACCGGGGAGCTGTTTTTT; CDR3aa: CASSTPTGSVTGELFF
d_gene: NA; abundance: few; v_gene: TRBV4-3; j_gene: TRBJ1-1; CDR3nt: TGCGCCAGCAGCCACAACCTACCCCGGCTGAACACTGAAGCTTTCTTT; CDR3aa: CASSHNLPRLNTEAFF
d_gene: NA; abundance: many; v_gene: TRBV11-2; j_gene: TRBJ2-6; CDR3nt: TGTGCCAGCAGCTTAGATCGGGCAGTGGGGGCCAACGTCCTGACTTTC; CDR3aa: CASSLDRAVGANVLTF
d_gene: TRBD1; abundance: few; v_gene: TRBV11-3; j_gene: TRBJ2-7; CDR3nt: TGTGCCAGCAGCTTGGGACAGGGTCATTCTTACGAGCAGTACTTC; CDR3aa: CASSLGQGHSYEQYF
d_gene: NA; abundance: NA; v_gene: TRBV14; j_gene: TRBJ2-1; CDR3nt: TGTGCCAGCAGCCAGTTTGGACTACGGACGAAGAACAATGAGCAGTTCTTC; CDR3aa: CASSQFGLRTKNNEQFF
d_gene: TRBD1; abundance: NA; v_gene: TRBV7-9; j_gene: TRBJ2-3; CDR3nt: TGTGCCAGCAGCTTGGCCTCGGGACAGCCCACAGATACGCAGTATTTT; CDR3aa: CASSLASGQPTDTQYF
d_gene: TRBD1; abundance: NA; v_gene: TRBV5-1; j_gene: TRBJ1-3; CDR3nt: TGCGCCAGCAGCTGGGGGACAGGGATAAACACCATATATTTT; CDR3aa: CASSWGTGINTIYF
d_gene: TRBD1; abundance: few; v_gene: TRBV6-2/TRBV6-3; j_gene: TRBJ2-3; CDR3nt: TGTGCCAGCAGTAGGGGACAGGGGCCGGATACGCAGTATTTT; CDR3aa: CASSRGQGPDTQYF
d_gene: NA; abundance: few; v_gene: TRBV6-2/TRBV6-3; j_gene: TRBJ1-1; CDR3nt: TGTGCCAGCAGGAGGAACACTGAAGCTTTCTTT; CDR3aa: CASRRNTEAFF
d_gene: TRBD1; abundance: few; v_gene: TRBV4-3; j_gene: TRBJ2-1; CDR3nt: TGCGCCAGCAGCCAAGAGGCAGGGACAGGGTCTTACAATGAGCAGTTCTTC; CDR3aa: CASSQEAGTGSYNEQFF
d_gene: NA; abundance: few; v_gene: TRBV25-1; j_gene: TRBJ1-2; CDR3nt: TGTGCCAGCAGTGAATATACCGGGCCCTATGGCTACACCTTC; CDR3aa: CASSEYTGPYGYTF
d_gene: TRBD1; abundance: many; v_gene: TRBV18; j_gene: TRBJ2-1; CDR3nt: TGTGCCAGCTCCCACAGGGGAAGCTCCTACAATGAGCAGTTCTTC; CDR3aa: CASSHRGSSYNEQFF
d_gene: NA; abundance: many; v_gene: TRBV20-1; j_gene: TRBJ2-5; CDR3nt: TGCAGTGCTGGGTCCCCGGGACGCCAAGAGACCCAGTACTTC; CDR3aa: CSAGSPGRQETQYF
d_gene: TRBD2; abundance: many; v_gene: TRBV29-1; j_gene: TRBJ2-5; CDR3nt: TGCAGCGTTGGGACTAGTCTCGAGACCCAGTACTTC; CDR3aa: CSVGTSLETQYF